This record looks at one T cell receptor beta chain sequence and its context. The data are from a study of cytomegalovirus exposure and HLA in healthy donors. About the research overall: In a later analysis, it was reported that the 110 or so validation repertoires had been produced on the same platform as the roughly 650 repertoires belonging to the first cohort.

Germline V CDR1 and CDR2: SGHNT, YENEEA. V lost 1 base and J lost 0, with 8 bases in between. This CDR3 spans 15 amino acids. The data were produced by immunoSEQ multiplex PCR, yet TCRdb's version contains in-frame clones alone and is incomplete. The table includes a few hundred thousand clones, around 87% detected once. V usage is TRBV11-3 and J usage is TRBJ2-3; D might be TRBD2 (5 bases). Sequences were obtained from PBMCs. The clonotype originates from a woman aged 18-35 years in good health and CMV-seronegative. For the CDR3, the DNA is TGTGCCAGCAGCTTAGGGCTAGCTAGCACAGATACGCAGTATTTT. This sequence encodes CASSLGLASTDTQYF.